A single sample gave rise to the 9 T cell receptor beta chains below, sequenced in a study of T cells after yellow fever vaccination. From the 5' RACE reads, TCRdb called clonotypes with MiXCR, one entry per CDR3 protein. The sample has roughly 79,000 distinct CDR3 sequences, roughly 7% seen once. The sequences come from CD8+ T cells sorted from PBMCs, collected more than 8 days after the first yellow fever vaccination. The receptors stem from a man aged 18 to 29 who received the YFV17D yellow fever vaccine.

This clonotype showed up many times. The DNA of the CDR3 is TGTGCCATCAGTGAGTCAACCAGCACAGATACGCAGTATTTT. It yields the protein CAISESTSTDTQYF. The V and J genes are TRBV10-3 and TRBJ2-3, with D unclear. The V gene's germline CDR1 is ENHRY and CDR2 SYGVKD. CDR3 length: 14 residues. Trimming took off 0 bases at V and 0 bases at J, with 4 bases between the two ends.

This clonotype was observed a handful of times. This chain joins TRBV7-9 and TRBJ2-1; D tentatively reads TRBD1 or TRBD2 (7 bases each). The CDR3 is 13 amino acids. CDR1 and CDR2 from the germline V gene are SEHNR and FQNEAQ (reference sequence). V dropped 8 bases and J dropped 6 bases, with 14 bases sitting between them. The CDR3 here is CASPGGQINEQFF. As DNA, the CDR3 is TGTGCCAGCCCGGGGGGACAGATCAATGAGCAGTTCTTC.

This clonotype was recorded at least ten times. The chain uses TRBV15 and TRBJ2-3; tentatively, D is TRBD2 (6 bases). The germline V gene has CDR1 LNHNV and CDR2 YYDKDF (reference sequence). V lost 0 bases and J lost 0, with 10 bases in between. This CDR3 contains 16 residues. Here the CDR3 DNA reads TGTGCCACCAGCAGAGATCGGGGGTCAAGCACAGATACGCAGTATTTT. Protein product: CATSRDRGSSTDTQYF. The whole variable domain, filled in from reference TRBV15 and TRBJ2-3, reads DAMVIQNPRYQVTQFGKPVTLSCSQTLNHNVMYWYQQKSSQAPKLLFHYYDKDFNNEADTPDNFQSRRPNTSFCFLDIRSPGLGDTAMYLCATSRDRGSSTDTQYFGPGTRLTVL.

This chain links TRBV5-4 with TRBJ2-3; 8 bases agree with TRBD2. CDR1 and CDR2 (germline): SGHNT, YYREEE (reference sequence). With V trimmed by 0 bases and J by 2 bases, 5 bases remained unmatched. The CDR3 is made up of 16 amino acids. Here the CDR3 reads CASSLVGGGSTDTQYF. The CDR3 region has the DNA TGTGCCAGCAGCTTGGTCGGGGGGGGATCCACAGATACGCAGTATTTT. The variable domain in full, with the rest retrieved from reference TRBV5-4 and TRBJ2-3, is ETGVTQSPTHLIKTRGQQVTLRCSSQSGHNTVSWYQQALGQGPQFIFQYYREEENGRGNFPPRFSGLQFPNYSSELNVNALELDDSALYLCASSLVGGGSTDTQYFGPGTRLTVL.

This clonotype appeared a few times. The chain joins TRBV6-2 or TRBV6-3 to TRBJ2-3; 7 bases line up with TRBD2. CDR3 length: 17 amino acids. V shed 2 bases, J shed 2 bases, and the junction held 10 bases outside the gene matches. Germline CDR1 MNHEY, CDR2 SVGEGT. The DNA for the CDR3 is TGTGCCAGCAGTTACACCAAGCGGGGATACCTCACAGATACGCAGTATTTT. Its translation is CASSYTKRGYLTDTQYF.

Only a few counts were recorded for this clonotype. V gene TRBV2 combines with J gene TRBJ2-7, with 8 bases lining up with TRBD2. J lost 0 bases, V lost 11 bases, and 9 bases had no gene match. This CDR3 region has 14 residues. The germline gives CDR1 SNHLY, CDR2 FYNNEI. This chain's CDR3 is CAGSGRGDSYEQYF. The CDR3 bases are TGTGCCGGGTCGGGGCGGGGGGACTCCTACGAGCAGTACTTC. Together with reference TRBV2 and TRBJ2-7, the CDR3 gives the full variable domain: EPEVTQTPSHQVTQMGQEVILRCVPISNHLYFYWYRQILGQKVEFLVSFYNNEISEKSEIFDDQFSVERPDGSNFTLKIRSTKLEDSAMYFCAGSGRGDSYEQYFGPGTRLTVT.

The CDR3 region is CASSAPLAAQETQYF. In nucleotides, the CDR3 is TGTGCCAGCAGCGCACCCCTAGCGGCCCAAGAGACCCAGTACTTC. This rearrangement joins TRBV7-9 to TRBJ2-5; 7 bases agree with TRBD2. Germline CDR1 reads SEHNR; CDR2 reads FQNEAQ (reference sequence). V shed 5 bases and J 1 base; nucleotides not matched to a gene: 7. The CDR3 totals 15 residues.

This clonotype was counted only a few times. The rearrangement links TRBV12-3 or TRBV12-4 to TRBJ2-7; no definite D call. The CDR3 extends over 13 amino acids. V shed 4 bases and J shed 6 bases, with 13 bases lying between them. The CDR3 is CASSSSPSAEQYF. The CDR3, as DNA: TGTGCCAGCAGTTCCTCGCCCAGTGCCGAGCAGTACTTC.

In its sample, this clonotype was seen many times. The rearrangement joins TRBV28 to TRBJ2-5; no reliable D call. Germline CDR1 reads MDHEN; CDR2 reads SYDVKM. V lost 2 bases, J lost 1 base, and 8 bases lay in between. This CDR3 is built from 14 residues. This chain's CDR3 is CASSLSTPQETQYF. The CDR3 nucleotides read TGTGCCAGCAGTTTAAGTACGCCCCAAGAGACCCAGTACTTC.